The rows below give T cell receptor beta chains drawn from one sample of a study of T cells after yellow fever vaccination. One entry per CDR3 protein, called by TCRdb with MiXCR from the 5' RACE reads. The sample holds fewer than 400,000 distinct CDR3 sequences; roughly 6.2% are singletons and the top ten take 15%. The material was PBMCs, obtained 5 days after the yellow fever booster vaccination. These receptors all stem from a man younger than 40 who received the YFV17D yellow fever vaccine. The CDR3 runs from the conserved cysteine through the conserved F or W. D genes are given only for firm matches. Clone size appears in some rows only: once, few, many, or a class for an expanded clone.

TRBV12-3/TRBV12-4	TRBJ1-4	.	many	TGTGCCAGCAGTTTCGGGGGATTAGGAGAAAAACTGTTTTTT	CASSFGGLGEKLFF
TRBV20-1	TRBJ2-7	TRBD2	few	TGCAGTGCTACCGGGCTAGCGGGTCTAAACTACGAGCAGTACTTC	CSATGLAGLNYEQYF
TRBV12-3/TRBV12-4	TRBJ2-3	.	many	TGTGCCAGCAGTTTAGAAGGTTCGCAGTATTTT	CASSLEGSQYF
TRBV6-1	TRBJ2-7	TRBD1	many	TGTGCCAGCAGTGACAGGAGGACAGGGGGCTTTGAGCAGTACTTC	CASSDRRTGGFEQYF
TRBV12-3/TRBV12-4	TRBJ2-3	TRBD2	few	TGTGCCAGCAGTTCAGTAGCGGGAGCGACAGATACGCAGTATTTT	CASSSVAGATDTQYF
TRBV6-5	TRBJ2-5	TRBD2	.	TGTGCCAGCAGTATACCTAGGACTAGCCAAGAGACCCAGTACTTC	CASSIPRTSQETQYF
TRBV4-3	TRBJ1-1	.	many	TGCGCCAGCAGCCAAGGAGCAGGGATGAACACTGAAGCTTTCTTT	CASSQGAGMNTEAFF
TRBV29-1	TRBJ2-3	.	few	TGCAGCGTTGAGTATGTTGGTGGGAGTGAAGATACGCAGTATTTT	CSVEYVGGSEDTQYF
TRBV7-3	TRBJ2-7	.	.	TGTGCCAGCAGCTTGGTCTGTCGGCGGAGCTCCTACGAGCAGTACTTC	CASSLVCRRSSYEQYF
TRBV10-3	TRBJ2-1	.	.	TGTGCCATCAGGCCCCTTGGGCGGAATGAGCAGTTCTTC	CAIRPLGRNEQFF
TRBV5-5	TRBJ2-6	.	.	TGTGCCAGCAGCTGGACAGCCTCCTCTGGGGCCAACGTCCTGACTTTC	CASSWTASSGANVLTF
TRBV7-9	TRBJ2-2	.	few	TGTGCCAGCAGCAGGGACCGGACGGGTTGGGGCACCGGGGAGCTGTTTTTT	CASSRDRTGWGTGELFF
TRBV20-1	TRBJ2-7	TRBD2	many	TGCAGTGCTCCTCGGGGACTAGCGGGGTCCTACGAGCAGTACTTC	CSAPRGLAGSYEQYF
TRBV20-1	TRBJ2-7	.	few	TGCAGTGCTAGGATAGGGACCTACGAGCAGTACTTC	CSARIGTYEQYF
TRBV11-3	TRBJ2-5	.	.	TGTGCCAGCAGCCCTGGTTGCCTAGAAGAGACCCAGTACTTC	CASSPGCLEETQYF
TRBV5-5	TRBJ2-7	TRBD1	few	TGTGCCAGCAGCGAATACTCGGGACAGCCCTACGAGCAGTACTTC	CASSEYSGQPYEQYF
TRBV7-2	TRBJ2-7	TRBD2	few	TGTGCCAGCAGTCTAGGGTGGTCTAGCGGTTTGTACTTC	CASSLGWSSGLYF
TRBV10-3	TRBJ2-7	.	few	TGTGCCATCAGTGAAAGAGCGGATCCAGACTACGAGCAGTACTTC	CAISERADPDYEQYF
TRBV19	TRBJ1-1	.	many	TGTGCCAGTACGGGAAACGGGGGGACCACTGAAGCTTTCTTT	CASTGNGGTTEAFF
TRBV20-1	TRBJ2-1	.	.	TGCAGTGCTAATGGTCTCCCCGTGCAGTTCTTC	CSANGLPVQFF
TRBV20-1	TRBJ2-3	.	once	TGCAGTGCTACGTTGGCCGGGGACACGGATACGCAGTATTTT	CSATLAGDTDTQYF
TRBV7-9	TRBJ2-7	.	many	TGTGCCAGCAGCTTAATGGGACGGAGCCACGAGCAGTACTTC	CASSLMGRSHEQYF
TRBV5-1	TRBJ1-5	.	many	TGCGCCAGCAGCTTCTCTGGGGGTAGCAATCAGCCCCAGCATTTT	CASSFSGGSNQPQHF
TRBV19	TRBJ2-1	.	.	TGTGCCAGTAGTATAGTGCCGCACCCTTACAATGAGCAGTTCTTC	CASSIVPHPYNEQFF
TRBV5-1	TRBJ2-7	.	.	TGCGCCAGCAGCTTGGCGGCGGCAGGGCAGGACGAGCAGTACTTC	CASSLAAAGQDEQYF
TRBV6-5	TRBJ2-7	.	many	TGTGCCAGCAGTTACCAACCGGATTCCTACGAGCAGTACTTC	CASSYQPDSYEQYF
TRBV7-2	TRBJ2-5	TRBD2	.	TGTGCCAGCAGCCGTCCGGGACTAGCGGGATTTGAGACCCAGTACTTC	CASSRPGLAGFETQYF
TRBV5-1	TRBJ1-1	.	.	TGCGCCAGCAGCCTTCGGACGGAAAACACTGAAGCTTTCTTT	CASSLRTENTEAFF
TRBV5-1	TRBJ2-7	TRBD1	many	TGCGCCAGCAGCCTTGGACAGGGGGCAAGCGAGCAGTACTTC	CASSLGQGASEQYF
TRBV20-1	TRBJ2-6	.	.	TGCAGTGCTAGAGAGAAGGGCTCTGGGGCCAACGTCCTGACTTTC	CSAREKGSGANVLTF
TRBV12-3/TRBV12-4	TRBJ2-7	.	.	TGTGCCAGCAGTTTCGCGGAGGGGGTCGAGCAGTACTTC	CASSFAEGVEQYF
TRBV7-9	TRBJ2-1	.	.	TGTGCCAGCAGCTTCCCCCAGGCTACGGGACCCTACAATGAGCAGTTCTTC	CASSFPQATGPYNEQFF
TRBV3-1	TRBJ1-1	.	few	TGTGCCAGCAGCCCTTCCGGAGGGGTCGGACCCGTCACTGAAGCTTTCTTT	CASSPSGGVGPVTEAFF
TRBV7-2	TRBJ2-1	.	few	TGTGCCAGCAGCAAGGGAGGAAGGAATGAGCAGTTCTTC	CASSKGGRNEQFF
TRBV7-2	TRBJ2-1	.	many	TGTGCCAGCAGCTTCGAAATCCCGAAAGACAGAAACAATGAGCAGTTCTTC	CASSFEIPKDRNNEQFF
TRBV19	TRBJ2-7	.	few	TGTGCCAGTAGTATAGTTCAGTCACCACCGTGGGAGCAGTACTTC	CASSIVQSPPWEQYF
TRBV10-1	TRBJ2-7	.	.	TGCGCCAGCAGTCGCTTCGACGGGAGAGGGAGCGAGCAGTACTTC	CASSRFDGRGSEQYF
TRBV7-3	TRBJ1-1	.	many	TGTGCCAGCAGCTTACTAGGGGAGGAGACTGAAGCTTTCTTT	CASSLLGEETEAFF
TRBV30	TRBJ1-2	.	few	TGTGCCTGGACTCGAAACGACAGGATGAGAGATGGCTACACCTTC	CAWTRNDRMRDGYTF
TRBV12-5	TRBJ2-1	.	many	TGTGCTAGTGGTTTCGGAGTTAACTACAATGAGCAGTTCTTC	CASGFGVNYNEQFF
TRBV3-1	TRBJ2-7	.	few	TGTGCCAGCAGCCAGGGAATTGGTGACTACGAGCAGTACTTC	CASSQGIGDYEQYF
TRBV29-1	TRBJ2-5	TRBD2	few	TGCAGCGTTGAAACCACCGGGGGGATCTTGGAGACCCAGTACTTC	CSVETTGGILETQYF
TRBV20-1	TRBJ1-1	.	many	TGCAGTGCTACAAAGGGGCCCTTAACTGAAGCTTTCTTT	CSATKGPLTEAFF
TRBV30	TRBJ1-6	.	few	TGTGCCTACAACTCCTATAATTCACCCCTCCACTTT	CAYNSYNSPLHF
TRBV5-6	TRBJ2-6	.	few	TGTGCCAGCAGGGGACGGCCCTCTGGGGCCAACGTCCTGACTTTC	CASRGRPSGANVLTF
TRBV4-3	TRBJ2-2	.	.	TGCGCCAGCAGCCAAGTCGGGGCGGGGACCGGGGAGCTGTTTTTT	CASSQVGAGTGELFF
TRBV5-1	TRBJ2-3	TRBD2	.	TGCGCCAGCAGCTTGGATTTGGGACTAGCGGGAGACGGGTTGGCAGATACGCAGTATTTT	CASSLDLGLAGDGLADTQYF
TRBV28	TRBJ2-2	.	.	TGTGCCAGCAGTTTATGGTCGGTCGGGGAGCTGTTTTTT	CASSLWSVGELFF